The 26 T cell receptor beta chains given below trace back to one sample, sequenced in a study of blood T cell repertoires in COVID-19. The method was immunoSEQ multiplex PCR; TCRdb's version includes in-frame clones alone and lacks a portion of them. The sample has roughly 300,000 clones, under 90% seen once. Sequenced sample: PBMCs or T cells enriched from blood (not recorded which). These receptors originate from a woman aged 18-35 years who had recovered from COVID-19.

This chain's CDR3 is CASSVASGGAWLGQFF. The CDR3 region has the DNA TGTGCCAGCAGCGTAGCCAGCGGGGGGGCCTGGCTTGGGCAGTTCTTC. This chain joins TRBV9 and TRBJ2-1; 10 bases are a match to TRBD2. V was pared by 0 bases and J by 12 bases, with 12 bases of the junction left unmatched. The CDR3 extends over 16 amino acids. Germline CDR1 and CDR2: SGDLS and YYNGEE.

The V call is TRBV2, the J call TRBJ2-1, with 8 positions matching TRBD2. This CDR3 spans 14 amino acids. Germline CDR1 and CDR2: SNHLY and FYNNEI. Trimming took 6 bases from V and 3 from J; bases not matched to a gene: 4. Written as DNA, the CDR3 is TGTGCCAGCAGCGAGCGGGGGCACTACAATGAGCAGTTCTTC. Residues: CASSERGHYNEQFF.

The gene calls are TRBV7-2 and TRBJ1-5, with D tentatively TRBD1 (6 bases). Trimming took 4 bases from V and 2 from J, leaving 9 bases between them. The germline V gene encodes CDR1 SGHTA and CDR2 FQGNSA. CDR3 length equals 14 residues. The CDR3 region has the DNA TGTGCCAGCAGCTGGACAGCGGGCAATCAGCCCCAGCATTTT. Its protein product is CASSWTAGNQPQHF. Full variable domain (rest looked up from reference TRBV7-2 and TRBJ1-5): GAGVSQSPSNKVTEKGKDVELRCDPISGHTALYWYRQSLGQGLEFLIYFQGNSAPDKSGLPSDRFSAERTGGSVSTLTIQRTQQEDSAVYLCASSWTAGNQPQHFGDGTRLSIL.

This rearrangement joins TRBV4-2 to TRBJ2-1; the D gene is possibly TRBD2 (5 bases). V lost 1 base to trimming and J lost 5 bases, with 15 bases between them. This CDR3 spans 16 amino acids. Germline values: CDR1 LGHNA, CDR2 YNFKEQ. CDR3 sequence (DNA): TGTGCCAGCAGCCAAGGAATATTAAGCGGCCACAATGAGCAGTTCTTC. This gives the protein CASSQGILSGHNEQFF.

This clone has just one count. This chain joins TRBV3-1 (or the pseudogene TRBV3-2) and TRBJ1-1; 7 bases align to TRBD1. The CDR3 totals 15 residues. Trimming cost V 1 base and J 3 bases; bases outside gene matches: 5. The germline V gene has CDR1 LGHDT and CDR2 YNNKEL (reference sequence). The CDR3 sequence: CASSQVVRGDTEAFF. CDR3 coding DNA: TGTGCCAGCAGCCAAGTTGTCAGGGGGGACACTGAAGCTTTCTTT.

The rearrangement links TRBV19 to TRBJ1-6, with 7 positions matching TRBD1. J was trimmed by 7 bases and V by 2 bases; bases with no gene match: 2. The germline gives CDR1 LNHDA, CDR2 SQIVND (reference sequence). The CDR3 sequence is 14 residues long. As DNA, the CDR3 is TGTGCCAGTAGTATAAGGGGGCTCAATTCACCCCTCCACTTT. Translated: CASSIRGLNSPLHF.

This clone was picked up one time. The chain links TRBV30 to TRBJ1-5; tentative D call: TRBD1 (6 bases). Trimming took off 0 bases at V and 5 bases at J, with 11 bases between the two ends. The CDR3 loop spans 14 amino acids. Germline CDR1 reads GTSNPN; CDR2 reads SVGIG (reference sequence). CDR3 amino acids: CAWSVGQIYQPQHF. CDR3 coding DNA: TGTGCCTGGAGTGTAGGACAGATCTATCAGCCCCAGCATTTT.

The chain employs TRBV6-6 and TRBJ2-7; 9 nucleotides align to TRBD1. Germline CDR1 reads MNHNY; CDR2 reads SVGAGI (reference sequence). Germline trimming cut 5 bases from V and 4 bases from J; bases unmatched to any gene: 9. This CDR3 is built from 15 residues. Here the CDR3 reads CASSPGTGKEYEQYF. CDR3 bases: TGTGCCAGCAGTCCCGGGACAGGGAAGGAGTACGAGCAGTACTTC.

The chain is built from TRBV6-5 and TRBJ2-7; TRBD1 matches 8 bases. Trimming at V came to 6 bases and at J to 2 bases, leaving 6 bases not matched to a gene. Germline V CDR1 and CDR2: MNHEY, SVGAGI. The length of the CDR3 is 14 residues. The CDR3 nucleotides are TGTGCCAGCAGGGACAGGGCGCAAACCTACGAGCAGTACTTC. Its translation: CASRDRAQTYEQYF.

This chain connects TRBV18 to TRBJ2-7, with TRBD1 matching 10 bases. In germline, CDR1 is KGHSH, CDR2 LQKENI. With 2 bases clipped from V and 5 bases from J, the junction kept 0 bases outside the gene matches. This CDR3 has 13 residues. CDR3 sequence: CASSPGTGDEQYF. CDR3 DNA: TGTGCCAGCTCACCAGGGACAGGGGACGAGCAGTACTTC.

The genes are TRBV30 and TRBJ2-3; TRBD2 aligns across 9 bases. The germline CDR1 and CDR2 sequences are GTSNPN and SVGIG (reference sequence). CDR3 length: 15 amino acids. V was pared by 5 bases and J by 4 bases, with 10 bases of the junction left unmatched. CDR3 coding DNA: TGTGCCTGGGGTCCCCGGCTAGCGGGATCAGATACGCAGTATTTT. Translation gives CAWGPRLAGSDTQYF.

This clone has ten or more counts. The chain employs TRBV2 and TRBJ2-1, with D hard to call. Germline V gene sequence: CDR1 SNHLY, CDR2 FYNNEI. The CDR3 covers 10 residues. V was pared by 8 bases and J by 5 bases, with 4 bases between. The CDR3 sequence: CASGNNEQFF. Written as DNA, the CDR3 is TGTGCCAGCGGCAACAATGAGCAGTTCTTC. The entire variable domain, with the rest obtained from reference TRBV2 and TRBJ2-1, is as follows: EPEVTQTPSHQVTQMGQEVILRCVPISNHLYFYWYRQILGQKVEFLVSFYNNEISEKSEIFDDQFSVERPDGSNFTLKIRSTKLEDSAMYFCASGNNEQFFGPGTRLTVL.

The table lists this clone with a few counts. The chain employs TRBV14 and TRBJ1-4; D is possibly TRBD1 (5 bases). V was pared by 0 bases and J by 8 bases, with 13 bases between. The CDR3 length is 15 residues. Per the germline V gene, CDR1 is SGHDN and CDR2 is FVKESK. The CDR3 reads CASSQDGGVGEKLFF. In DNA form, the CDR3 reads TGTGCCAGCAGCCAAGATGGGGGGGTTGGAGAAAAACTGTTTTTT.

The chain is built from TRBV24-1 and TRBJ2-3; tentatively, D is TRBD1 (5 bases). The CDR3 sequence is 15 residues long. Germline V gives CDR1 KGHDR, CDR2 SFDVKD. V was pared by 1 base and J by 1 base, with 8 bases between. This CDR3 is CATSDFGARTDTQYF. CDR3 nucleotides: TGTGCCACCAGTGATTTTGGGGCCCGCACAGATACGCAGTATTTT.

The chain joins TRBV2 to TRBJ2-7; 11 bases are shared with TRBD2. The V gene end was trimmed by 5 bases and the J gene end by 7 bases; junction bases not matched to a gene: 10. This CDR3 has 15 amino acids. Germline V lookup: CDR1 SNHLY, CDR2 FYNNEI. CDR3 in amino acids: CASSLLAGGPSEQYF. CDR3 nucleotide sequence: TGTGCCAGCAGTCTTTTAGCGGGAGGGCCGAGTGAGCAGTACTTC.

This clone is a singleton in its sample. The chain has TRBV18 and TRBJ2-1; 9 bases match TRBD2. Germline CDR1 and CDR2: KGHSH and LQKENI. The CDR3 loop spans 15 amino acids. Unmatched junction bases numbered 3, after V lost 6 bases and J lost 0 bases. The CDR3 DNA reads as TGTGCCAGCTCGCTTAGCGGGAGCTCCTACAATGAGCAGTTCTTC. Its translation is CASSLSGSSYNEQFF.

The V gene is TRBV18, the J gene TRBJ1-4; D not certain. Germline CDR1 reads KGHSH; CDR2 reads LQKENI. The CDR3 loop spans 11 amino acids. Trimming pared 2 bases from V and 8 bases from J, leaving 3 bases between. CDR3 sequence (DNA): TGTGCCAGCTCACCAGGCGAAAAACTGTTTTTT. Amino acid sequence: CASSPGEKLFF. Together with reference TRBV18 and TRBJ1-4, the CDR3 gives the full variable domain: NAGVMQNPRHLVRRRGQEARLRCSPMKGHSHVYWYRQLPEEGLKFMVYLQKENIIDESGMPKERFSAEFPKEGPSILRIQQVVRGDSAAYFCASSPGEKLFFGSGTQLSVL.

V gene TRBV7-9 combines with J gene TRBJ1-4; 7 nucleotides align to TRBD1. The CDR3 contains 14 residues. CDR1 SEHNR and CDR2 FQNEAQ come from the germline V gene (reference sequence). V was pared by 4 bases and J by 4 bases, with 3 bases of the junction left unmatched. The CDR3 reads CASSWRQGNEKLFF. For the CDR3, the DNA is TGTGCCAGCAGCTGGCGACAGGGTAATGAAAAACTGTTTTTT.

This clone was found a few times. J is TRBJ1-2 and V is TRBV2; 9 bases are a match to TRBD1. Trimming took 5 bases from V and 6 from J; bases not matched to a gene: 7. This CDR3 comprises 14 residues. The germline CDR1 and CDR2 sequences are SNHLY and FYNNEI. The CDR3 DNA sequence: TGTGCCAGCAGTCCCACCGGGACAGGGCATGGCTACACCTTC. Translating it yields CASSPTGTGHGYTF. Filled out from reference TRBV2 and TRBJ1-2, the complete variable domain reads EPEVTQTPSHQVTQMGQEVILRCVPISNHLYFYWYRQILGQKVEFLVSFYNNEISEKSEIFDDQFSVERPDGSNFTLKIRSTKLEDSAMYFCASSPTGTGHGYTFGSGTRLTVV.

The gene calls are TRBV27 and TRBJ2-1; 8 nucleotides line up with TRBD2. The germline gives CDR1 MNHEY, CDR2 SMNVEV (reference sequence). CDR3 length: 15 residues. J gave up 7 bases and V 5 bases, and 10 bases lay outside the gene matches. In nucleotides, the CDR3 is TGTGCCAGCAGTCCTGTGGGACTAGGGGTTAATGAGCAGTTCTTC. Translated: CASSPVGLGVNEQFF.

The V call is TRBV6-4, the J call TRBJ1-2; no clear D. The CDR3 totals 15 residues. Between the trimmed V and J ends, which lost 6 bases and 1 base, there was a span of 15 bases. Germline-derived CDR1 and CDR2 are MRHNA and SNTAGT. The DNA of the CDR3 is TGTGCCAGCAGAGGAGGATCGGCGGGTAACTATGGCTACACCTTC. It yields the protein CASRGGSAGNYGYTF.

The chain uses TRBV7-9 and TRBJ1-2; no definite D call. Germline V gene data show CDR1 as SEHNR and CDR2 as FQNEAQ (reference sequence). The V end was cut by 10 bases, the J end by 8 bases, with 20 bases between. This CDR3 has 13 residues. CDR3 region: CATTSADGVGYTF. In nucleotides, the CDR3 is TGTGCCACAACCTCGGCGGACGGGGTGGGCTACACCTTC.

This chain joins TRBV18 and TRBJ2-7; 11 bases align to TRBD2. Germline V gives CDR1 KGHSH, CDR2 LQKENI. This CDR3 contains 16 residues. Unmatched junction bases numbered 5, after V lost 0 bases and J lost 4 bases. CDR3 region: CASSPPGLAGRYEQYF. The CDR3 DNA reads as TGTGCCAGCTCACCACCCGGACTAGCGGGTAGGTACGAGCAGTACTTC.

This rearrangement joins TRBV5-4 to TRBJ1-2; 9 bases fit TRBD1. Germline loops: CDR1 SGHNT, CDR2 YYREEE (reference sequence). V gave up 4 bases and J gave up 6 bases; unmatched junction bases: 25. The CDR3 is 20 residues long. This chain's CDR3 is CASSPLSFNRGRERIDGYTF. CDR3 DNA: TGTGCCAGCAGCCCCCTTTCCTTTAACAGGGGGCGCGAGAGAATCGATGGCTACACCTTC.

This chain uses TRBV5-1 with TRBJ1-6; 9 bases are shared with TRBD1. This CDR3 has 16 amino acids. CDR1 and CDR2 (germline): SGHRS, YFSETQ. J was trimmed by 14 bases and V by 3 bases; bases with no gene match: 15. The CDR3 loop reads CASSSSRDRANPTLHF. The CDR3, as DNA: TGCGCCAGCAGCTCGTCCCGGGACAGGGCCAATCCGACCCTCCACTTT.

The V and J genes are TRBV24-1 and TRBJ1-1, with TRBD1 as a possible D gene (5 bases). CDR1 and CDR2 (germline): KGHDR, SFDVKD. The CDR3 is 16 amino acids. Trimming left V 5 bases short and J 4 bases short, with 19 bases between. The CDR3, as DNA: TGTGCCACCAGTGCAGTGGGGGGGAGAGGTAGCACTGAAGCTTTCTTT. This translates into CATSAVGGRGSTEAFF.